A single sample gave rise to the 27 T cell receptor beta chains below, sequenced in a study of lymphopenia after photon versus proton radiotherapy. Data came from immunoSEQ multiplex PCR; TCRdb stores just in-frame clones and leaves some out. This sample has 68,000 or so clones, with roughly 88% found just once. The sequenced sample was peripheral blood, obtained from a patient treated with photon-based radiotherapy. These receptors were collected from a woman aged 70 to 79 with pancreatic cancer.

A remark on this clone: The junction differs from germline at one of its ends, possibly a read error. The chain joins TRBV5-6 to TRBJ2-2; 11 bases fit TRBD1. The CDR3 is 15 residues long. Germline loops: CDR1 SGHDT, CDR2 YYEEEE. CDR3 amino acids: CASKGDRGITGELFF. Written as DNA, the CDR3 is TGTGCTAGCAAAGGGGACAGGGGGATCACCGGGGAGCTGTTTTTT.

The V gene is TRBV5-4, the J gene TRBJ2-1, with TRBD1 identical over 11 bases. Trimming at V came to 1 base and at J to 8 bases, leaving 5 bases not matched to a gene. Germline CDR1 is SGHNT and CDR2 is YYREEE (reference sequence). The CDR3 contains 15 residues. The chain's CDR3 is CASSLLGQGAYEQFF. The CDR3 bases are TGTGCCAGCAGCTTGCTAGGACAGGGGGCTTATGAGCAGTTCTTC.

This chain uses TRBV5-1 with TRBJ2-5; 7 bases align to TRBD2. Trimming cost V 6 bases and J 6 bases; bases outside gene matches: 11. The CDR3 contains 14 residues. Germline V gene data show CDR1 as SGHRS and CDR2 as YFSETQ. The CDR3, as DNA: TGCGCCAGCAATGGTGGCGGGAGCGAGCAGACCCAGTACTTC. Translation gives CASNGGGSEQTQYF.

The chain links TRBV29-1 to TRBJ1-1, with TRBD1 matching 7 bases. Germline V gene lookup returns CDR1 SQVTM and CDR2 ANQGSEA. V lost 5 bases, J lost 4 bases, and 10 bases stayed unmatched. The CDR3 sequence is 14 residues long. The CDR3 region is CSVTAGTVPTEAFF. The DNA of the CDR3 is TGCAGCGTTACAGCTGGGACAGTCCCCACTGAAGCTTTCTTT.

The gene calls are TRBV9 and TRBJ2-5; no firm D call. V lost 1 base and J 1 base, leaving 5 bases between the germline ends. The CDR3 sequence is 13 residues long. The germline V gene has CDR1 SGDLS and CDR2 YYNGEE. CDR3 DNA sequence: TGTGCCAGCAGCGTACGGGCCCAAGAGACCCAGTACTTC. Translating gives CASSVRAQETQYF.

The chain combines TRBV5-1 with TRBJ1-1; no firm D call. Trimming took off 2 bases at V and 2 bases at J, with 10 bases between the two ends. The germline V gene encodes CDR1 SGHRS and CDR2 YFSETQ. There are 14 residues in the CDR3. In DNA form, the CDR3 reads TGCGCCAGCAGCTTAAAGGGCCCTAACACTGAAGCTTTCTTT. It specifies CASSLKGPNTEAFF.

This sequence joins TRBV28 and TRBJ1-2; 7 bases line up with TRBD1. J was trimmed by 2 bases and V by 6 bases; bases with no gene match: 12. The CDR3 contains 16 residues. The germline gives CDR1 MDHEN, CDR2 SYDVKM. The CDR3 loop is CASSPQGGRANYGYTF. As DNA, the CDR3 is TGTGCCAGCAGCCCCCAGGGGGGGAGGGCGAACTATGGCTACACCTTC.

The chain carries TRBV4-2 and TRBJ2-7; the D gene is possibly TRBD1 (5 bases). The CDR3 length is 14 residues. Per germline, CDR1 LGHNA and CDR2 YNFKEQ. V was clipped by 0 bases and J by 4 bases, with 10 bases between them. The CDR3, as DNA: TGTGCCAGCAGCCAAGAAGGGGCTTCTTACGAGCAGTACTTC. It encodes CASSQEGASYEQYF.

The chain has TRBV5-6 and TRBJ2-1; 14 bases match TRBD2. Germline CDR1 SGHDT, CDR2 YYEEEE. The trim removed 4 bases at V and 7 bases at J, leaving 4 bases unmatched. This CDR3 is built from 15 residues. CDR3 amino acids: CASSPGLAGVNEQFF. Written as DNA, the CDR3 is TGTGCCAGCAGCCCGGGACTAGCGGGAGTTAATGAGCAGTTCTTC.

This sequence joins TRBV5-5 and TRBJ2-3, with 10 bases that match TRBD2. The CDR3 runs 16 residues. The J segment lost 3 bases and the V segment lost 4 bases, leaving 8 bases of the junction unmatched. Germline lookup yields CDR1 SGHKS and CDR2 YYEKEE (reference sequence). The CDR3 region is CASSTRLAGTTDTQYF. The DNA for the CDR3 is TGTGCCAGCAGCACCCGACTAGCGGGTACGACAGATACGCAGTATTTT.

V is TRBV28 and J is TRBJ1-5, with D unresolved. The germline CDR1 and CDR2 sequences are MDHEN and SYDVKM. Trimming removed 2 bases from V and 0 bases from J, with 5 bases in between. CDR3 length: 14 residues. CDR3 sequence reads: CASSLRSSNQPQHF. CDR3 DNA: TGTGCCAGCAGTTTAAGGAGTAGCAATCAGCCCCAGCATTTT. Using reference TRBV28 and TRBJ1-5 for the parts outside the CDR3, the full variable domain is DVKVTQSSRYLVKRTGEKVFLECVQDMDHENMFWYRQDPGLGLRLIYFSYDVKMKEKGDIPEGYSVSREKKERFSLILESASTNQTSMYLCASSLRSSNQPQHFGDGTRLSIL.

The rearrangement uses TRBV28 and TRBJ2-1; 8 bases agree with TRBD2. CDR1 MDHEN and CDR2 SYDVKM come from the germline V gene. V lost 9 bases to trimming and J lost 8 bases; unmatched junction nucleotides: 9. The CDR3 is 13 residues long. The CDR3 DNA is TGTGCCAGTCTCAAGCCGGGAGGGGATGAGCAGTTCTTC. Translated: CASLKPGGDEQFF.

This clone appeared a few times. This chain links TRBV30 with TRBJ1-3; D might be TRBD1 (5 bases). The V end lost 4 bases, the J end lost 4 bases, and 11 bases lay between the germline ends. Germline CDR1 GTSNPN, CDR2 SVGIG (reference sequence). The length of the CDR3 is 13 residues. In DNA form, the CDR3 reads TGTGCCTGGACCCCGTGGGGGGGAAACACCATATATTTT. Encoded protein: CAWTPWGGNTIYF. The full variable domain, with the rest looked up from reference TRBV30 and TRBJ1-3, is SQTIHQWPATLVQPVGSPLSLECTVEGTSNPNLYWYRQAAGRGLQLLFYSVGIGQISSEVPQNLSASRPQDRQFILSSKKLLLSDSGFYLCAWTPWGGNTIYFGEGSWLTVV.

The CDR3 nucleotides read TGTGCCAGCAGTATAACCGGGACAGGCTCTGGAAACACCATATATTTT. Translated, it gives CASSITGTGSGNTIYF. The chain is built from TRBV27 and TRBJ1-3; TRBD1 aligns across 8 bases. Germline-derived CDR1 and CDR2 are MNHEY and SMNVEV (reference sequence). The CDR3 is 16 residues long. The V gene end was trimmed by 5 bases and the J gene end by 0 bases; junction bases not matched to a gene: 6.

J is TRBJ2-7 and V is TRBV4-3; tentatively, D is TRBD2 (5 bases). Germline CDR1 LGHNA, CDR2 YSLEER. Trimming removed 4 bases from V and 2 bases from J, with 24 bases in between. This CDR3 has 18 amino acids. The CDR3 loop reads CASSRDVMVGEQAYEQYF. The CDR3 DNA follows: TGCGCCAGCAGCCGTGACGTAATGGTGGGAGAACAAGCCTACGAGCAGTACTTC.

The chain links TRBV10-1 to TRBJ2-1, with 15 nucleotides matching TRBD2. Trimming removed 2 bases from V and 7 bases from J; junction bases left unmatched: 12. Germline V CDR1 and CDR2: WNHNN, SYGVQD (reference sequence). The CDR3 totals 19 residues. As DNA, the CDR3 is TGCGCCAGCAGTGAGCCTCCGGGACTAGCGGGAGGTACGCGGAATGAGCAGTTCTTC. It translates to CASSEPPGLAGGTRNEQFF.

The chain uses TRBV27 and TRBJ2-1; 14 bases fit TRBD2. Germline CDR1 MNHEY, CDR2 SMNVEV (reference sequence). V lost 6 bases to trimming and J lost 8 bases; unmatched junction nucleotides: 6. The CDR3 sequence is 15 residues long. CDR3 bases: TGTGCCAGCAGGAGGGGACTAGCGGGAGCAGATGAGCAGTTCTTC. Translation gives CASRRGLAGADEQFF.

The chain employs TRBV18 and TRBJ2-7; unclear D gene. Germline CDR1 and CDR2: KGHSH and LQKENI. This CDR3 has 14 amino acids. Deletions cut 3 bases from V and 5 bases from J, with 14 bases between. The CDR3 DNA sequence: TGTGCCAGCTCACCGAAGGCCGCGAGAGACGAGCAGTACTTC. Translated, it gives CASSPKAARDEQYF.

This clone was detected a few times. The rearrangement links TRBV7-9 to TRBJ1-2; D is perhaps TRBD1 (5 bases). Germline CDR1 reads SEHNR; CDR2 reads FQNEAQ (reference sequence). The CDR3 covers 14 residues. Trimming took 1 base from V and 2 from J, leaving 8 bases between them. The CDR3: CASSLGQTNYGYTF. The CDR3, as DNA: TGTGCCAGCAGCTTAGGACAGACGAACTATGGCTACACCTTC.

The CDR3: CASSPGSTGELFF. The CDR3 DNA is TGTGCCAGCAGTCCCGGTAGCACCGGGGAGCTGTTTTTT. The chain links TRBV9 to TRBJ2-2, with no clear D. CDR3 length: 13 amino acids. V lost 5 bases to trimming and J lost 4 bases, with 9 bases between them. In germline, CDR1 is SGDLS, CDR2 YYNGEE.

V usage is TRBV4-2 and J usage is TRBJ2-2; D ambiguous. The CDR3 runs 12 residues. The ends were cut back, 1 base at V and 4 bases at J, with 1 base in the middle. In germline, CDR1 is LGHNA, CDR2 YNFKEQ. The CDR3 is CASSQATGELFF. DNA of the CDR3: TGTGCCAGCAGCCAAGCCACCGGGGAGCTGTTTTTT.

The chain employs TRBV7-2 and TRBJ2-7, with 8 positions matching TRBD1. In germline, CDR1 is SGHTA, CDR2 FQGNSA. The CDR3 runs to 14 residues. V lost 5 bases and J lost 5; bases outside the gene matches: 8. The CDR3 here is CASSQGQGWDEQYF. The CDR3 bases are TGTGCCAGCAGCCAAGGACAGGGATGGGACGAGCAGTACTTC.

The V and J genes are TRBV5-1 and TRBJ1-3; 8 bases agree with TRBD1. The junction had 6 bases not matched to a gene; V was cut back by 4 bases and J by 6 bases. Germline-derived CDR1 and CDR2 are SGHRS and YFSETQ. This CDR3 is built from 14 residues. The CDR3 sequence: CASSLDRAENTIYF. CDR3 in DNA: TGCGCCAGCAGCCTGGACAGGGCTGAAAACACCATATATTTT.

The rearrangement links TRBV28 to TRBJ2-1, with 12 positions matching TRBD2. The CDR3 extends over 15 amino acids. Trimming cost V 6 bases and J 12 bases; bases outside gene matches: 12. Germline V gene data show CDR1 as MDHEN and CDR2 as SYDVKM. The CDR3 region is CASRLGLAGLDAQFF. As DNA, the CDR3 is TGTGCCAGCAGACTAGGACTAGCGGGATTGGACGCGCAGTTCTTC. The full variable domain, with the rest looked up from reference TRBV28 and TRBJ2-1, is DVKVTQSSRYLVKRTGEKVFLECVQDMDHENMFWYRQDPGLGLRLIYFSYDVKMKEKGDIPEGYSVSREKKERFSLILESASTNQTSMYLCASRLGLAGLDAQFFGPGTRLTVL.

The rearrangement links TRBV21-1 to TRBJ2-4; the D call in the table, TRBD1, was not verified against the DNA. TRBV21-1 is listed as a pseudogene. There are 16 residues in the CDR3. As DNA, the CDR3 is TGTGCCAGCAGCACACGGGACAGGGTACGGTTAAACATTCAGTACTTC. Its protein product is CASSTRDRVRLNIQYF.

The chain has TRBV7-2 and TRBJ2-3; tentatively, D is TRBD2 (5 bases). The CDR3 has 13 amino acids. Trimming removed 10 bases from V and 3 bases from J, with 14 bases in between. CDR1 SGHTA and CDR2 FQGNSA come from the germline V gene. The DNA for the CDR3 is TGTGCCACTGTAAGAGGGCCGACAGATACGCAGTATTTT. Its protein is CATVRGPTDTQYF.

The chain employs TRBV5-1 and TRBJ2-5; 8 bases are a match to TRBD1. The CDR3 extends over 16 amino acids. Germline-derived CDR1 and CDR2 are SGHRS and YFSETQ. The V and J ends lost 3 bases and 1 base, in that order; junction bases with no gene match: 8. The DNA of the CDR3 is TGCGCCAGCAGCTCCCCGGCCGGGACAGGCCAAGAGACCCAGTACTTC. Its protein product is CASSSPAGTGQETQYF.